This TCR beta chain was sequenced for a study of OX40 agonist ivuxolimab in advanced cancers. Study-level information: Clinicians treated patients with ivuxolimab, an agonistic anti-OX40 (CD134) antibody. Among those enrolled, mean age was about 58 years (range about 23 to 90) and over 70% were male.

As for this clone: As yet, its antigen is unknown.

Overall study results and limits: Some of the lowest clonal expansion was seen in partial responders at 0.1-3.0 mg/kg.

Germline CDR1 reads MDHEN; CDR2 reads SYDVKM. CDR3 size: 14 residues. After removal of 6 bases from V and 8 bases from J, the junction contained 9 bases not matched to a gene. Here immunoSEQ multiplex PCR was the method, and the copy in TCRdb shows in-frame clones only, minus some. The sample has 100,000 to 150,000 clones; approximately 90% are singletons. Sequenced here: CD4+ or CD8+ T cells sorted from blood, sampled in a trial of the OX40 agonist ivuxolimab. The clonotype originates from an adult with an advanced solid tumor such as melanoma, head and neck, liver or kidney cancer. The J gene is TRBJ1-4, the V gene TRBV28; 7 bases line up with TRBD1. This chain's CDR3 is CASSLGQSSEKLFF. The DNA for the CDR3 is TGTGCCAGCAGCTTGGGACAGTCCTCCGAAAAACTGTTTTTT. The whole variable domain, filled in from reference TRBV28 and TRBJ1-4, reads DVKVTQSSRYLVKRTGEKVFLECVQDMDHENMFWYRQDPGLGLRLIYFSYDVKMKEKGDIPEGYSVSREKKERFSLILESASTNQTSMYLCASSLGQSSEKLFFGSGTQLSVL.